The 5 T cell receptor beta chains given below trace back to one sample, sequenced in a study of blood T cell repertoires in COVID-19 (dated by TCRdb to 2020 to 2021). Library prep was done by the immunoSEQ multiplex PCR assay. Drawn from immuneACCESS, this table holds only the in-frame rearrangements with V and J called that TCRdb kept. Clones are partly lost; checked studies trace under half to an unresolved V gene and leave the rest unexplained. The sample data list some 530,000 clones, and about nine tenths of these were observed just once. Approximately 8% of the sample rests with the top ten. Specimen: PBMCs or T cells enriched from blood (not recorded which). These receptors were obtained from a woman in her sixties or seventies who had recovered from COVID-19.

The chain has TRBV5-1 and TRBJ1-2, with 10 bases aligning to TRBD1. V lost 6 bases, J lost 6 bases, and 5 bases stayed unmatched. This CDR3 is built from 13 residues. Germline V lookup: CDR1 SGHRS, CDR2 YFSETQ. In DNA, the CDR3 is TGCGCCAGCAACAGGGACAGGGGCCATGGCTACACCTTC. Its translation: CASNRDRGHGYTF.

This chain links TRBV3-1 (or the pseudogene TRBV3-2) with TRBJ1-3; D unresolved. The V and J ends lost 3 bases and 0 bases respectively, with 12 bases between them. The V gene's germline CDR1 is LGHDT and CDR2 YNNKEL (reference sequence). The CDR3 contains 16 residues. The CDR3: CASSHRVQRSGNTIYF. CDR3 bases: TGTGCCAGCAGCCATAGAGTCCAACGCTCTGGAAACACCATATATTTT.

The rearrangement uses TRBV25-1 and TRBJ1-2, with TRBD1 matching over 9 bases. CDR1 is MGHDK and CDR2 is SYGVNS in the germline V gene. The CDR3 is 15 residues long. Trimming at V came to 5 bases and at J to 5 bases, leaving 9 bases not matched to a gene. The CDR3 region has the DNA TGTGCCAGCAGTCCTACGGGACAGGGATTTTATGGCTACACCTTC. Translating gives CASSPTGQGFYGYTF.

The V call is TRBV30, the J call TRBJ1-4; 9 nucleotides match TRBD1. The CDR3 contains 13 residues. V trimming: 5 bases; J trimming: 6 bases; junction bases outside the gene matches: 4. CDR1 is GTSNPN and CDR2 is SVGIG in the germline V gene (reference sequence). CDR3 region: CAWHRTGDEKLFF. The CDR3 DNA sequence: TGTGCCTGGCACAGGACAGGGGATGAAAAACTGTTTTTT.

The genes are TRBV24-1 and TRBJ2-1; 7 positions agree with TRBD1. The germline CDR1 and CDR2 sequences are KGHDR and SFDVKD. The CDR3 loop spans 16 amino acids. Germline trimming cut 4 bases from V and 5 bases from J; bases unmatched to any gene: 10. The CDR3 region is CATSDRRQGMDNEQFF. CDR3 DNA: TGTGCCACCAGTGACCGACGACAGGGAATGGACAATGAGCAGTTCTTC.